This TCR beta chain appears in the sequencing data of a study of shared clonotypes between healthy human individuals. Some clones are missing from TCRdb's copy, which holds only in-frame ones; the method was immunoSEQ multiplex PCR. This table has more than 2 million clones, roughly 95% appearing once. The germline CDR1 and CDR2 sequences are MDHEN and SYDVKM. This CDR3 has 14 amino acids. Trimming at V came to 6 bases and at J to 9 bases, leaving 13 bases not matched to a gene. CD45RO-negative, CCR7-selected cells formed the naive CD8 fraction, which excluded terminally differentiated effector memory CD45RA+ cells.

The sequence derives from a man in his late teens or twenties in good health. Sample: naive CD8+ T cells sorted from blood. The rearrangement uses TRBV28 and TRBJ2-7; 8 bases line up with TRBD1. CDR3 loop: CASSPTGALLGQYF. CDR3 nucleotides: TGTGCCAGCAGCCCGACAGGGGCGCTTCTTGGGCAGTACTTC.